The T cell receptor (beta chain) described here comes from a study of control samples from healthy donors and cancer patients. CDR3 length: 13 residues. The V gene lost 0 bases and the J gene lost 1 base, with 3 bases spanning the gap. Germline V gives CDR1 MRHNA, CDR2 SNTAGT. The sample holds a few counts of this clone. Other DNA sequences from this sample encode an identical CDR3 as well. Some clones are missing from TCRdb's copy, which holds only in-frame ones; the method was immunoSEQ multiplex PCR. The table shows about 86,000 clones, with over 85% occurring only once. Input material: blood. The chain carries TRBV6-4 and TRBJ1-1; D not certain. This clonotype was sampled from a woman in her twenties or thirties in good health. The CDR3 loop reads CASSDSENTEAFF. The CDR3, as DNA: TGTGCCAGCAGTGACTCGGAGAACACTGAAGCTTTCTTT.